These 3 T cell receptor beta chains share one sample of origin, sequenced in a study of circulating and synovial CD4+ cells in juvenile arthritis. Measured with immunoSEQ multiplex PCR; TCRdb has only the in-frame clones, and not every one. The table includes 35,000 or so clones, nearly 95% detected once. The source material was CD4+ T cells from blood. The source is a human donor with juvenile idiopathic arthritis.

The rearrangement links TRBV28 to TRBJ2-1; TRBD2 aligns across 7 bases. The CDR3 runs to 16 residues. Trimming removed 1 base from V and 10 bases from J; junction bases left unmatched: 13. The germline V gene has CDR1 MDHEN and CDR2 SYDVKM. The CDR3 here is CASSLSGGRSGREQFF. The CDR3 nucleotides read TGTGCCAGCAGTTTATCTGGCGGGAGATCCGGACGCGAGCAGTTCTTC. The complete variable domain, with remaining parts taken from reference TRBV28 and TRBJ2-1, reads DVKVTQSSRYLVKRTGEKVFLECVQDMDHENMFWYRQDPGLGLRLIYFSYDVKMKEKGDIPEGYSVSREKKERFSLILESASTNQTSMYLCASSLSGGRSGREQFFGPGTRLTVL.

CDR3 bases: TGCAGTGCTCCACTCTCCCGCGGCTACACCTTC. Its protein product is CSAPLSRGYTF. V and J are TRBV20-1 and TRBJ1-2; D not resolved. Germline lookup yields CDR1 DFQATT and CDR2 SNEGSKA (reference sequence). V lost 5 bases and J 8 bases, leaving 12 bases between the germline ends. CDR3 size: 11 residues.

The rearrangement joins TRBV28 to TRBJ1-3; D gene uncertain. Germline V gene lookup returns CDR1 MDHEN and CDR2 SYDVKM. The CDR3 has 16 amino acids. Between the trimmed V and J ends, which lost 2 bases and 0 bases, there was a span of 11 bases. The CDR3 DNA follows: TGTGCCAGCAGTTTAGCCGGGAAACCCTCTGGAAACACCATATATTTT. As protein: CASSLAGKPSGNTIYF.